Shown below are 9 T cell receptor beta chains from a single sample sequenced in a study of T cell clones after liver transplantation. TCRdb's table, derived via immunoSEQ multiplex PCR, lists solely in-frame clones and lacks some. The data contain about 78,000 clones, roughly 80% of them seen just once; the ten biggest clones take up 0.6%. Sequencing used CD4+ T cells from blood, obtained before liver transplant. The receptors derive from a human donor who received a liver transplant.

This chain's CDR3 is CASSLVRGHGYTF. DNA of the CDR3: TGCGCCAGCAGCTTGGTCAGGGGGCACGGCTACACCTTC. The rearrangement uses TRBV5-1 and TRBJ1-2, with 8 bases lining up with TRBD1. The germline CDR1 and CDR2 sequences are SGHRS and YFSETQ. With 0 bases clipped from V and 8 bases from J, the junction kept 3 bases outside the gene matches. This CDR3 region has 13 residues.

V is TRBV28 and J is TRBJ2-7; D call uncertain. CDR3 size: 12 residues. V gave up 5 bases and J gave up 9 bases, with 14 bases separating them. Germline assignment: CDR1 MDHEN and CDR2 SYDVKM. The CDR3 here is CASSQHPEGQYF. CDR3 bases: TGTGCCAGCAGTCAACACCCGGAAGGGCAGTACTTC.

The chain combines TRBV5-8 with TRBJ1-5; tentative D call: TRBD1 (5 bases). V was pared by 3 bases and J by 14 bases, with 18 bases between. This CDR3 has 13 residues. Germline V gene sequence: CDR1 SGHTS, CDR2 YDEGEE. The CDR3 spells CASSSIPGAPEHF. CDR3 DNA: TGTGCCAGCAGCTCCATTCCCGGGGCCCCGGAGCATTTT.

This clone was picked up a small number of times. This rearrangement joins TRBV29-1 to TRBJ2-5; D gene ambiguous. CDR1 and CDR2 (germline): SQVTM, ANQGSEA. The CDR3 has 11 amino acids. V shed 5 bases and J shed 5 bases, with 9 bases lying between them. The CDR3 sequence is CSVRSQETQYF. The CDR3 bases are TGCAGCGTTAGGTCACAGGAGACCCAGTACTTC.

The chain combines TRBV28 with TRBJ2-2; D unresolved. Deletions cut 6 bases from V and 10 bases from J, with 15 bases between. Germline-derived CDR1 and CDR2 are MDHEN and SYDVKM. The CDR3 length is 13 residues. The DNA for the CDR3 is TGTGCCAGCAGGCGGTCAGGAATTCCGGAGCTGTTTTTT. Amino acids: CASRRSGIPELFF.

The chain links TRBV28 to TRBJ2-5, with 10 bases identical to TRBD2. Germline lookup yields CDR1 MDHEN and CDR2 SYDVKM. The CDR3 length is 15 residues. V trimming: 2 bases; J trimming: 5 bases; junction bases outside the gene matches: 5. This chain's CDR3 is CASSLASGSGETQYF. The CDR3 DNA reads as TGTGCCAGCAGTTTAGCTAGCGGGAGTGGGGAGACCCAGTACTTC.

This chain links TRBV19 with TRBJ1-2; the D is unclear. Germline CDR1 is LNHDA and CDR2 is SQIVND (reference sequence). Trimming cost V 9 bases and J 0 bases, with 8 bases left between them. This CDR3 spans 12 amino acids. CDR3 nucleotides: TGTGCCAGCAGACCAGCTAACTATGGCTACACCTTC. Encoded protein: CASRPANYGYTF.

The gene calls are TRBV11-3 and TRBJ2-1; 8 bases align to TRBD1. This CDR3 is 16 amino acids long. The germline V gene encodes CDR1 SGHNT and CDR2 YENEEA. Trimming at V came to 4 bases and at J to 0 bases, leaving 5 bases not matched to a gene. The CDR3 DNA sequence: TGTGCCAGCAGCTCGGGACAGGCAAGCTCCTACAATGAGCAGTTCTTC. It yields the protein CASSSGQASSYNEQFF. Combining the CDR3 with reference TRBV11-3 and TRBJ2-1 gives the whole variable domain EAGVVQSPRYKIIEKKQPVAFWCNPISGHNTLYWYLQNLGQGPELLIRYENEEAVDDSQLPKDRFSAERLKGVDSTLKIQPAELGDSAVYLCASSSGQASSYNEQFFGPGTRLTVL.

This clone was detected once. The chain combines TRBV5-6 with TRBJ1-4; 9 bases fit TRBD1. Looked up from germline, CDR1 is SGHDT and CDR2 is YYEEEE. V was clipped by 2 bases and J by 7 bases; unmatched bases: 6. The CDR3 runs 15 residues. In DNA, the CDR3 is TGTGCCAGCAGCTTATGGACAGGGGAAACTGAAAAACTGTTTTTT. Translated: CASSLWTGETEKLFF. The variable domain in full, with the rest retrieved from reference TRBV5-6 and TRBJ1-4, is DAGVTQSPTHLIKTRGQQVTLRCSPKSGHDTVSWYQQALGQGPQFIFQYYEEEERQRGNFPDRFSGHQFPNYSSELNVNALLLGDSALYLCASSLWTGETEKLFFGSGTQLSVL.